Each of the 22 T cell receptor beta chains below was sequenced from the same sample in a study of cytomegalovirus exposure and HLA in healthy donors. It was with 60 Vbeta and 13 Jbeta primers that the PCR ran. Using immunoSEQ multiplex PCR, the repertoire was profiled, and TCRdb retains in-frame clones only, with some absent. This table has about 200,000 clones, just over 75% appearing once. Sequencing was performed on PBMCs. The receptors were sampled from a man under 40 in good health and CMV-seronegative.

The chain links TRBV7-8 to TRBJ2-7; 9 bases fit TRBD2. The germline gives CDR1 SGHVS, CDR2 FQNEAQ. This CDR3 comprises 14 residues. The V and J ends lost 8 bases and 2 bases, in that order; junction bases with no gene match: 7. The CDR3 DNA is TGTGCCAGCGGTCGTCTAGCGGGGACCTACGAGCAGTACTTC. Its protein product is CASGRLAGTYEQYF.

This clone was recorded a few times. This sequence joins TRBV19 and TRBJ2-7, with a possible D match to TRBD1 (6 bases). CDR3 size: 14 residues. The V end lost 5 bases, the J end lost 0 bases, and 11 bases lay between the germline ends. CDR1 and CDR2 from the germline V gene are LNHDA and SQIVND (reference sequence). DNA for the CDR3: TGTGCCAGTAGTCCCCAAGGGGGCTCCTACGAGCAGTACTTC. Translation: CASSPQGGSYEQYF.

The chain employs TRBV7-9 and TRBJ1-1; D remains ambiguous. CDR1 is SEHNR and CDR2 is FQNEAQ in the germline V gene (reference sequence). The CDR3 loop spans 15 amino acids. The V end lost 5 bases, the J end lost 8 bases, and 21 bases lay between the germline ends. CDR3 in DNA: TGTGCCAGCAGCAAAAGGAGACTGGTGAATTGGGAAGCTTTCTTT. This gives the protein CASSKRRLVNWEAFF. Filled out from reference TRBV7-9 and TRBJ1-1, the complete variable domain reads DTGVSQNPRHKITKRGQNVTFRCDPISEHNRLYWYRQTLGQGPEFLTYFQNEAQLEKSRLLSDRFSAERPKGSFSTLEIQRTEQGDSAMYLCASSKRRLVNWEAFFGQGTRLTVV.

The chain uses TRBV28 and TRBJ2-7; perhaps TRBD1 as D (6 bases). The CDR3 runs 14 residues. Deletions cut 10 bases from V and 3 bases from J, with 19 bases between. Germline CDR1 and CDR2: MDHEN and SYDVKM. The CDR3 coding sequence is TGTGCCATCTCACTCGGACAGAACGGCTACGAGCAGTACTTC. This sequence encodes CAISLGQNGYEQYF.

The chain has TRBV6-5 and TRBJ2-7; weak D call: TRBD1 (6 bases). This CDR3 comprises 13 residues. V was cut by 7 bases and J by 5 bases, with 15 bases left in between. Germline assignment: CDR1 MNHEY and CDR2 SVGAGI. CDR3 nucleotide sequence: TGTGCCAGCAAGGGACAAGTCCTACACGAGCAGTACTTC. It translates to CASKGQVLHEQYF.

The V call is TRBV20-1, the J call TRBJ2-3; no clear D. This CDR3 has 11 amino acids. Per the germline V gene, CDR1 is DFQATT and CDR2 is SNEGSKA (reference sequence). V was shortened by 5 bases and J by 4 bases, with 7 bases between the two germline ends. The CDR3 DNA reads TGCAGTGCTGGAACAGCAGATACGCAGTATTTT. Its protein product is CSAGTADTQYF.

The chain uses TRBV7-3 and TRBJ2-7; 9 nucleotides align to TRBD2. The CDR3 contains 15 residues. CDR1 is SGHTA, CDR2 FQGTGA, per germline. Trimming at V came to 6 bases and at J to 0 bases, leaving 6 bases not matched to a gene. The CDR3 here is CASRVAGAPSYEQYF. Here the CDR3 DNA reads TGTGCCAGCAGAGTAGCGGGAGCCCCCTCCTACGAGCAGTACTTC.

The rearrangement joins TRBV4-1 to TRBJ1-4; TRBD1 is a possible D gene (6 bases). The germline CDR1 and CDR2 sequences are MGHRA and YSYEKL. CDR3 length: 18 residues. Trimming stripped 1 base from V and 3 bases from J, with 18 bases between. DNA for the CDR3: TGCGCCAGCAGCCAAGGAGATGGGGGCAGGAAAGCTAATGAAAAACTGTTTTTT. Translated: CASSQGDGGRKANEKLFF.

The V and J genes are TRBV28 and TRBJ1-2, with 7 bases aligning to TRBD1. Trimming removed 6 bases from V and 4 bases from J; junction bases left unmatched: 5. Germline values: CDR1 MDHEN, CDR2 SYDVKM. The CDR3 has 13 residues. The CDR3 protein is CASRPTGIYGYTF. CDR3 coding DNA: TGTGCCAGCAGACCGACAGGGATCTATGGCTACACCTTC.

This rearrangement joins TRBV30 to TRBJ1-3, with D perhaps matching TRBD1 (6 bases). CDR1 and CDR2 from the germline V gene are GTSNPN and SVGIG (reference sequence). V gave up 5 bases and J gave up 0 bases, with 14 bases separating them. The CDR3 length is 15 residues. In DNA, the CDR3 is TGTGCCTGGTCGTTAGGACAGACCTCTGGAAACACCATATATTTT. This gives the protein CAWSLGQTSGNTIYF. Drawing the rest from reference TRBV30 and TRBJ1-3, the complete variable domain is SQTIHQWPATLVQPVGSPLSLECTVEGTSNPNLYWYRQAAGRGLQLLFYSVGIGQISSEVPQNLSASRPQDRQFILSSKKLLLSDSGFYLCAWSLGQTSGNTIYFGEGSWLTVV.

The chain joins TRBV6-4 to TRBJ2-1; TRBD2 is a possible D gene (5 bases). Germline CDR1 reads MRHNA; CDR2 reads SNTAGT. The CDR3 length is 13 residues. Trimming pared 0 bases from V and 10 bases from J, leaving 10 bases between. CDR3 region: CASSDSGSSEQFF. In DNA form, the CDR3 reads TGTGCCAGCAGTGACTCGGGGAGTAGCGAGCAGTTCTTC.

This chain uses TRBV27 with TRBJ2-1; D is possibly TRBD2 (5 bases). Between the trimmed V and J ends, which lost 4 bases and 4 bases, there was a span of 11 bases. The CDR3 is 14 amino acids. The germline V gene has CDR1 MNHEY and CDR2 SMNVEV (reference sequence). CDR3 residues: CASSSASNYNEQFF. For the CDR3, the DNA is TGTGCCAGCAGTTCGGCTAGCAATTACAATGAGCAGTTCTTC.

This sequence joins TRBV18 and TRBJ2-7; D may be TRBD2 (6 bases). V gave up 5 bases and J gave up 5 bases, with 13 bases separating them. This CDR3 contains 13 residues. Germline V gene data show CDR1 as KGHSH and CDR2 as LQKENI. CDR3 in DNA: TGTGCCAGCTCAACCGGTTCGGGGGACGAGCAGTACTTC. It specifies CASSTGSGDEQYF.

The V call is TRBV7-3, the J call TRBJ2-3, with 8 bases that match TRBD2. Germline loops: CDR1 SGHTA, CDR2 FQGTGA. V trimming: 5 bases; J trimming: 2 bases; junction bases outside the gene matches: 6. CDR3 size: 15 residues. CDR3 coding DNA: TGTGCCAGCAGCGGCTATAGCGGGACCACAGATACGCAGTATTTT. Protein sequence: CASSGYSGTTDTQYF.

V gene TRBV28 combines with J gene TRBJ1-2, with D tentatively TRBD1 (5 bases). There are 13 residues in the CDR3. Germline CDR1 reads MDHEN; CDR2 reads SYDVKM. Trimming shortened V by 5 bases and J by 7 bases, and 14 bases separated the two germline ends. The CDR3 DNA reads as TGTGCCAGCAGTCCCCCAGGGAGGGGTGGCTACACCTTC. Its translation is CASSPPGRGGYTF.

This clone has only a few counts. J is TRBJ2-1 and V is TRBV27; 10 positions match TRBD2. CDR3 length: 15 amino acids. Germline assignment: CDR1 MNHEY and CDR2 SMNVEV (reference sequence). With 4 bases clipped from V and 10 bases from J, the junction kept 10 bases outside the gene matches. The chain's CDR3 is CASSSLAGSPGEQFF. CDR3 coding DNA: TGTGCCAGCAGTTCACTAGCGGGATCCCCTGGGGAGCAGTTCTTC.

The chain has TRBV27 and TRBJ2-1, with 7 nucleotides matching TRBD2. This CDR3 region has 18 residues. Germline-derived CDR1 and CDR2 are MNHEY and SMNVEV (reference sequence). Trimming removed 6 bases from V and 7 bases from J; junction bases left unmatched: 21. The CDR3 DNA is TGTGCCAGCAGCCGGACGCTGGCTAGCGGAGCGAGGACGAATGAGCAGTTCTTC. It codes for CASSRTLASGARTNEQFF.

This CDR3 reads CASSLPTWSILWNSDTQYF. CDR3 nucleotide sequence: TGTGCCAGCAGCCTTCCGACTTGGTCGATTTTGTGGAATTCAGATACGCAGTATTTT. The J gene is TRBJ2-3, the V gene TRBV14; D uncertain. This CDR3 is 19 amino acids long. Germline V gene data show CDR1 as SGHDN and CDR2 as FVKESK. Trimming stripped 4 bases from V and 4 bases from J, with 27 bases between.

The J gene is TRBJ2-7, the V gene TRBV10-2, with 15 bases fitting TRBD2. V was clipped by 5 bases and J by 6 bases; unmatched bases: 5. This CDR3 contains 15 residues. Germline-derived CDR1 and CDR2 are WSHSY and SAAADI. The CDR3 DNA reads TGCGCCAGCAGTTGGACTAGCGGGAGGGTCACCGAGCAGTACTTC. It yields the protein CASSWTSGRVTEQYF.

The J gene is TRBJ2-2, the V gene TRBV29-1; 7 bases map to TRBD1. The ends lost 7 bases at V and 8 bases at J; junction bases unmatched: 13. The CDR3 covers 14 residues. Germline V gene data show CDR1 as SQVTM and CDR2 as ANQGSEA. The CDR3 bases are TGCAGCGGGGGGACAGTGGGGCTCATGGGGGAGCTGTTTTTT. Translated, it gives CSGGTVGLMGELFF.

This clone came up a few times. This chain uses TRBV27 with TRBJ2-2; D is ambiguous. The V gene's germline CDR1 is MNHEY and CDR2 SMNVEV (reference sequence). CDR3 length equals 16 residues. V lost 3 bases and J 4 bases, leaving 15 bases between the germline ends. In DNA, the CDR3 is TGTGCCAGCAGTTTCCGCGAGGTCCTAGTCACCGGGGAGCTGTTTTTT. Protein sequence: CASSFREVLVTGELFF.

The chain carries TRBV28 and TRBJ1-1, with D hard to call. The germline V gene has CDR1 MDHEN and CDR2 SYDVKM. There are 12 residues in the CDR3. Trimming removed 2 bases at V and 6 bases at J, with 7 bases between. Here the CDR3 reads CASSLLSSEAFF. In nucleotides, the CDR3 is TGTGCCAGCAGTTTACTCAGTTCTGAAGCTTTCTTT.